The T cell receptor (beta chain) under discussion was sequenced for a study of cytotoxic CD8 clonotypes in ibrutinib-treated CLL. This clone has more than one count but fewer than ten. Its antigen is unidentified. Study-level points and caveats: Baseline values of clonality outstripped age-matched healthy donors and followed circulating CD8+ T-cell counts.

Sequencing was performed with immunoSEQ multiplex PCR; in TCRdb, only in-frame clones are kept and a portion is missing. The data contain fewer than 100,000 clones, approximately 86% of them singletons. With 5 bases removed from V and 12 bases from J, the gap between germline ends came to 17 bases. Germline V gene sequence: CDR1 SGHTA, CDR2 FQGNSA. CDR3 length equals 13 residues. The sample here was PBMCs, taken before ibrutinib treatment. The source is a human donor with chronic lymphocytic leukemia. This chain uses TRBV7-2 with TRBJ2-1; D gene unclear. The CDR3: CASSPGLSGSQFF. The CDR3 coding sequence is TGTGCCAGCAGCCCAGGTCTTAGTGGATCGCAGTTCTTC.